These T cell receptor beta chains were read from a single sample in a study of type 1 and type 2 diabetes patients. TCRdb passed the multiplex PCR reads through MiXCR, listing each CDR3 protein once. The sample gives approximately 260,000 distinct CDR3 sequences, around 47% of which show up once; roughly 13% is in the top ten. The sequencing input was peripheral blood mononuclear cells (PBMCs). The receptors come from a man younger than 35 with type 2 diabetes. Both conserved end residues are part of each CDR3. The D gene is left open where the match is weak. Clone sizes are given selectively: once, few, many, or a class where the clone is expanded.

>TRBV19|many|TRBJ2-6|NA
TGTGCCAGTCGCTTCCAGGGTTTTGGGGCCAACGTCCTGACTTTC
CASRFQGFGANVLTF
>TRBV9|NA|TRBJ2-2|TRBD2
TGTGCCAGCAGCCCGGGACTAGCGGGAGGTGGTACCGGGGAGCTGTTTTTT
CASSPGLAGGGTGELFF
>TRBV12-3/TRBV12-4|NA|TRBJ1-2|NA
TGTGCCAGCAGTTTCGAGCGCTGGGGCTACACCTTC
CASSFERWGYTF
>TRBV12-3/TRBV12-4|NA|TRBJ2-3|TRBD2
TGTGCCAGCACCCCCCAGACTAGCATCTTGACAGATACGCAGTATTTT
CASTPQTSILTDTQYF
>TRBV6-2/TRBV6-3|few|TRBJ2-7|NA
TGTGCCAGCAGTTACTTCGGGCAGAGGGCCTACGAGCAGTACTTC
CASSYFGQRAYEQYF
>TRBV2|NA|TRBJ1-1|NA
TGTGCCAGCAGCAAGGACACCTACACTGAAGCTTTCTTT
CASSKDTYTEAFF
>TRBV15|NA|TRBJ1-2|TRBD1
TGTGCCACCAGCACAGAGACAGGGTTGGCTAACTATGGCTACACCTTC
CATSTETGLANYGYTF
>TRBV7-3|NA|TRBJ2-1|NA
TGTGCCAGCAGTTTACCCCTAGCGAACGAGCAGTTCTTC
CASSLPLANEQFF
>TRBV18|NA|TRBJ2-3|TRBD1
TGTGCCAGCTCACCGGACAGGATCACAGATACGCAGTATTTT
CASSPDRITDTQYF
>TRBV28|NA|TRBJ2-7|TRBD1
TGTGCCAGCAGAAGACAGGGATCCTACGAGCAGTACTTC
CASRRQGSYEQYF
>TRBV19|few|TRBJ1-5|NA
TGTGCCAGTAGTCCGGGGGCCGGGGATCAGCCCCAGCATTTT
CASSPGAGDQPQHF
>TRBV6-1|NA|TRBJ2-1|TRBD2
TGTGCCAGCTTACCGGTAGCGGGAAGCTCCTACAATAAGCAGTTCTTC
CASLPVAGSSYNKQFF
>TRBV14|NA|TRBJ2-7|TRBD2
TGTGCCAGCAGCCAAGTATCCCTCCTACTAGCCGGAGCGGGAGTCCATGAGCAGTACTTC
CASSQVSLLLAGAGVHEQYF
>TRBV2|NA|TRBJ1-4|TRBD1
TGTGCCAGCAGCGCGACAGGGGGCTTTAATGAAAAACTGTTTTTT
CASSATGGFNEKLFF
>TRBV7-8|once|TRBJ1-1|NA
TGTGCCAGCAGCTTATCTCCCCAGGGAATCACTGAAGCTTTCTTT
CASSLSPQGITEAFF
>TRBV20-1|NA|TRBJ1-2|NA
TGCAGTGCTAGCTCCCGGGACTTCTATGGCTACACCTTC
CSASSRDFYGYTF
>TRBV7-6|NA|TRBJ2-6|NA
TGTGCCAGCAGCGGGGGCGTCTCTGGGGCCAACGTCCTGACTTTC
CASSGGVSGANVLTF
>TRBV6-1|few|TRBJ2-1|TRBD2
TGTGCCAGCAGTGAATTAGCGGGAGCTTTGAATGAGCAGTTCTTC
CASSELAGALNEQFF
>TRBV4-1|NA|TRBJ2-2|NA
TGCGCCAGCAGCCAAATGGTCGGGGTGAACACCGGGGAGCTGTTTTTT
CASSQMVGVNTGELFF
>TRBV30|few|TRBJ1-6|NA
TGTGCCTGGGCGGGGGCGCAGGATTCACCCCTCCACTTT
CAWAGAQDSPLHF
>TRBV7-9|once|TRBJ2-2|NA
TGTGCCAGCAGCTTAGCGGGGTCTCTGAACACCGGGGAGCTGTTTTTT
CASSLAGSLNTGELFF
>TRBV19|few|TRBJ1-6|TRBD1
TGTGCCAGTAGTTTTCTCGGGACAGGGACTTATTCACCCCTCCACTTT
CASSFLGTGTYSPLHF
>TRBV7-3|many|TRBJ1-1|NA
TGTGCCAGCAGCAACGGTAACACTGAAGCTTTCTTT
CASSNGNTEAFF
>TRBV10-1|NA|TRBJ2-7|NA
TGCGCCAGCAATACCGCCGGGCCCACCTTCTCTGAGCAGTACTTC
CASNTAGPTFSEQYF
>TRBV2|NA|TRBJ1-4|NA
TGTGCCAGCAGTGTGGAACAGGGTAATGAAAAACTGTTTTTT
CASSVEQGNEKLFF
>TRBV29-1|NA|TRBJ1-2|NA
TGCAGTGTCCAAGGGATCGGCTACACCTTC
CSVQGIGYTF
>TRBV28|NA|TRBJ1-2|NA
TGTGCCAGCCGGGTCGGTCAGGGAACAGTCCGCTACACCTTC
CASRVGQGTVRYTF
>TRBV6-6|NA|TRBJ1-1|TRBD1
TGTGCCAGCAGTCCGGGACAGGGGTACACTGAAGCTTTCTTT
CASSPGQGYTEAFF
>TRBV20-1|NA|TRBJ1-1|NA
TGCAGTGCTTACCCGGTGCTAGGCACTGAAGCTTTCTTT
CSAYPVLGTEAFF
>TRBV28|few|TRBJ2-1|NA
TGTGCCAGCAGTTTTATAGGGGACAATGAGCAGTTCTTC
CASSFIGDNEQFF
>TRBV10-3|NA|TRBJ1-4|NA
TGTGCCATCAGTGATGGGGGGTCACGGGAAAAACTGTTTTTT
CAISDGGSREKLFF
>TRBV4-3|NA|TRBJ2-2|TRBD1
TGCGCCAGCAGACCAGGGGGCATCTCCACCGGGGAGCTGTTTTTT
CASRPGGISTGELFF
>TRBV7-7|NA|TRBJ2-5|NA
TGTGCCAGCAGCTTACAGGATTCCGGAGAGACCCAGTACTTC
CASSLQDSGETQYF
>TRBV27|NA|TRBJ1-1|NA
TGTGCCAGCAGTTTCGCCCCAAACAGGGCTAGCACTGAAGCTTTCTTT
CASSFAPNRASTEAFF
>TRBV30|NA|TRBJ2-3|NA
TGTGCCTGGAGTGTGCTCACAGATACGCAGTATTTT
CAWSVLTDTQYF
>TRBV6-2/TRBV6-3|NA|TRBJ2-2|NA
TGTGCCAGCAGTTGGGCAGGGTCCGGGGAGCTGTTTTTT
CASSWAGSGELFF
>TRBV5-1|NA|TRBJ1-1|NA
TGCGCCAGCAGCTCAGGACAACGGATGAACACTGAAGCTTTCTTT
CASSSGQRMNTEAFF
>TRBV29-1|NA|TRBJ1-1|NA
TGCAGCGTGCCAACAGGGCCCAGGAACACTGAAGCTTTCTTT
CSVPTGPRNTEAFF
>TRBV19|NA|TRBJ1-5|NA
TGTGCCAGTAGATCCTACGAATATAGCAATCAGCCCCAGCATTTT
CASRSYEYSNQPQHF